This TCR beta chain originates from a study of OX40 agonist ivuxolimab in advanced cancers. As for the study in general: An anti-OX40 (CD134) antibody with agonistic activity, ivuxolimab, was administered to patients.

Findings of the study overall: CD4+ T cells averaged fewer expanded clones than CD8+ T cells.

Per the germline V gene, CDR1 is MNHEY and CDR2 is SMNVEV (reference sequence). The ends were cut back, 2 bases at V and 7 bases at J, with 14 bases in the middle. The CDR3 is 14 residues long. Autoimmune disease history or systemic immunosuppression barred patients. As concerns this clone: The target antigen is unknown.

Only in-frame clones appear in the TCRdb table, and some are missing; sequencing was by immunoSEQ multiplex PCR. This sample has 60,000 or so clones, with nearly 95% found just once. This receptor was obtained from an adult with an advanced solid tumor such as melanoma, head and neck, liver or kidney cancer. Sequences were derived from CD4+ or CD8+ T cells sorted from blood, sampled in a trial of the OX40 agonist ivuxolimab. The chain is built from TRBV27 and TRBJ1-2; D perhaps matches TRBD1 (6 bases). The DNA for the CDR3 is TGTGCCAGCAGTTTAAGCTGGGGGGGCGTTGGCTACACCTTC. Protein: CASSLSWGGVGYTF.